The clone carrying this T cell receptor beta chain was observed a handful of times. The sample comes from a study of blood T cell repertoires in COVID-19. The wider study: The United States, Italy and Spain supplied acute and convalescent COVID-19 samples. In each case, the material was cDNA or gDNA derived from T cells, B-cell-depleted T cells, or PBMCs.

Original analysis: Estimated nucleated cell counts came from reference gene primer amplification. Generated by immunoSEQ multiplex PCR, the TCRdb table keeps only in-frame clones and is missing some. V and J calls and clone size are those listed in that table; D and trimming were worked out from the DNA. The sample yields approximately 300,000 clones, around 88% seen once. This clonotype was sampled from a woman aged 45-65 years with acute or convalescent COVID-19. Sequenced input: peripheral blood.

The DNA of the CDR3 is TGCGCCAGCAGCTTGGGAGGGACAGGGAATGAAAAACTGTTTTTT. This gives the protein CASSLGGTGNEKLFF. This sequence joins TRBV5-1 and TRBJ1-4, with 9 bases lining up with TRBD1. J was trimmed by 5 bases and V by 0 bases; bases with no gene match: 2. The CDR3 covers 15 residues. Germline CDR1 SGHRS, CDR2 YFSETQ.